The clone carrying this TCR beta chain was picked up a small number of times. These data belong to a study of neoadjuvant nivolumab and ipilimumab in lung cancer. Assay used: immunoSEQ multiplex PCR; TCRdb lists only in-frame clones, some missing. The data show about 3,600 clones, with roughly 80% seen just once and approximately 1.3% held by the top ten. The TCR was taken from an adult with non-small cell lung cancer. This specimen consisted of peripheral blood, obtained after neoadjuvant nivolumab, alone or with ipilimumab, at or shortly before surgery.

CDR3 in DNA: TGTGCCTGGACAGAGAGGAACACTGAAGCTTTCTTT. Translation: CAWTERNTEAFF. The J gene is TRBJ1-1, the V gene TRBV30; D is unclear. Looked up from germline, CDR1 is GTSNPN and CDR2 is SVGIG (reference sequence). This CDR3 is 12 amino acids long. V was trimmed by 4 bases and J by 1 base, leaving 7 bases between them.